Listed below are T cell receptor beta chains from one sample, sequenced in a study of cytomegalovirus exposure and HLA in healthy donors. Generated by immunoSEQ multiplex PCR, the TCRdb table keeps only in-frame clones and is missing some. Among 150,000 to 200,000 clones listed, 75% to 85% were seen once. Input material: PBMCs. Receptors were obtained from a female donor in good health and CMV-seronegative. Both conserved end residues are part of each CDR3. Fields, in order: D gene, clone size, V gene, J gene, CDR3 protein, CDR3 DNA. The D gene is left open where the match is weak. Some rows mark clone size as missing; the rest say once, few, many or name a class of expanded clone.

>TRBD1|NA|TRBV7-9|TRBJ1-4
CASSPLQGAYEKLFF
TGTGCCAGCAGCCCGTTACAGGGGGCATATGAAAAACTGTTTTTT
>NA|NA|TRBV30|TRBJ1-1
CAWSSTVRNTEAFF
TGTGCCTGGAGTAGTACAGTGAGAAACACTGAAGCTTTCTTT
>NA|NA|TRBV11-3|TRBJ2-1
CASSLEGSYNEQFF
TGTGCCAGCAGCTTAGAAGGGAGCTACAATGAGCAGTTCTTC
>TRBD2|NA|TRBV5-6|TRBJ2-1
CASSLWVSGDNEQFF
TGTGCCAGCAGCTTGTGGGTCAGCGGGGACAATGAGCAGTTCTTC
>TRBD2|once|TRBV4-3|TRBJ2-2
CASSARGGTGELFF
TGCGCCAGCAGCGCCCGGGGGGGCACTGGGGAGCTGTTTTTT
>TRBD1|few|TRBV19|TRBJ1-1
CASSRQGLNTEAFF
TGTGCCAGTAGTAGACAGGGCCTGAACACTGAAGCTTTCTTT
>TRBD2|NA|TRBV13|TRBJ2-1
CASRIAGGNTAQFF
TGTGCCAGCAGGATAGCGGGAGGGAATACGGCGCAGTTCTTC
>NA|NA|TRBV30|TRBJ2-5
CAWSVEGLRGTQYF
TGTGCCTGGAGTGTGGAAGGTCTCAGGGGGACCCAGTACTTC
>NA|NA|TRBV7-8|TRBJ2-7
CASSPASGQRYEQYF
TGTGCCAGCAGCCCCGCCTCAGGTCAAAGGTACGAGCAGTACTTC
>TRBD2|NA|TRBV4-2|TRBJ2-3
CASSQDAAGGWDTQYF
TGTGCCAGCAGCCAAGATGCGGCGGGGGGCTGGGATACGCAGTATTTT
>NA|NA|TRBV6-6|TRBJ1-5
CASSYPPGNGNQPQHF
TGTGCCAGCAGTTACCCCCCAGGGAACGGCAATCAGCCCCAGCATTTT
>NA|NA|TRBV5-6|TRBJ2-6
CASSLEPGSGANGLTF
TGTGCCAGCAGCTTGGAGCCGGGCTCTGGGGCCAACGGCCTGACTTTC
>TRBD2|few|TRBV30|TRBJ2-1
CAWSSGLVYNEQFF
TGTGCCTGGAGTTCGGGACTAGTTTACAATGAGCAGTTCTTC
>NA|NA|TRBV12-5|TRBJ2-1
CASGTETAPGSYNEQFF
TGTGCTAGTGGAACCGAGACGGCTCCGGGCTCCTACAATGAGCAGTTCTTC
>NA|once|TRBV21-1|TRBJ2-7
CASSKARQGAHEQYF
TGTGCCAGCAGCAAAGCCAGGCAGGGGGCACACGAGCAGTACTTC
>NA|NA|TRBV7-2|TRBJ2-1
CASSLVAIGQFF
TGTGCCAGCAGCTTAGTTGCGATTGGGCAGTTCTTC
>TRBD2|NA|TRBV6-5|TRBJ2-1
CASSLGTNNEQFF
TGTGCCAGCAGCCTCGGGACTAACAATGAGCAGTTCTTC
>TRBD2|NA|TRBV5-1|TRBJ2-6
CASSSLLAGGSGANGLTF
TGCGCCAGCAGCTCATTACTAGCGGGGGGCTCTGGGGCCAACGGCCTGACTTTC
>NA|NA|TRBV28|TRBJ2-7
CASSQEGAVRYEQYF
TGTGCCAGCAGTCAGGAGGGGGCTGTTCGCTACGAGCAGTACTTC
>NA|NA|TRBV30|TRBJ1-1
CAWTRNTEAFF
TGTGCCTGGACTAGGAACACTGAAGCTTTCTTT
>NA|NA|TRBV19|TRBJ1-2
CASLRDSGGGWDYGYTF
TGTGCCAGTCTCCGGGACTCCGGTGGGGGTTGGGACTATGGCTACACCTTC
>TRBD1|NA|TRBV6-5|TRBJ2-2
CASSSPGGKNTGELFF
TGTGCCAGCAGTTCCCCAGGGGGCAAGAACACCGGGGAGCTGTTTTTT
>TRBD2|NA|TRBV5-1|TRBJ2-3
CASSLTSGSTDTQYF
TGCGCCAGCAGTTTAACTAGCGGGAGCACAGATACGCAGTATTTT
>NA|NA|TRBV6-5|TRBJ1-1
CASSLTGTTEAFF
TGTGCCAGCAGCCTTACAGGGACCACTGAAGCTTTCTTT
>NA|NA|TRBV2|TRBJ1-6
CASSGQKNYNSPLHF
TGTGCCAGCAGTGGACAGAAAAACTATAATTCACCCCTCCACTTT
>NA|NA|TRBV6-6|TRBJ1-1
CASSPETGTEAFF
TGTGCCAGCAGCCCAGAGACGGGCACTGAAGCTTTCTTT
>NA|NA|TRBV7-8|TRBJ2-7
CASSLAEAVSVYEQYF
TGTGCCAGCAGCTTAGCCGAGGCAGTGTCCGTCTACGAGCAGTACTTC
>NA|once|TRBV30|TRBJ1-5
CAWNRDRHQPQHF
TGTGCCTGGAACCGCGATCGTCATCAGCCCCAGCATTTT
>NA|few|TRBV7-9|TRBJ2-2
CASGGGELFF
TGTGCCAGCGGAGGGGGGGAGCTGTTTTTT
>NA|NA|TRBV4-3|TRBJ2-1
CASSQGGSSYNEQFF
TGCGCCAGCAGCCAAGGCGGTAGCTCCTACAATGAGCAGTTCTTC
>TRBD2|few|TRBV7-3|TRBJ2-7
CASSPRTSGGESYEQYF
TGTGCCAGCAGCCCTCGGACTAGCGGGGGGGAATCCTACGAGCAGTACTTC
>TRBD1|NA|TRBV7-7|TRBJ2-7
CASSPGQGFYEQYF
TGTGCCAGCTCGCCGGGACAGGGCTTCTACGAGCAGTACTTC
>TRBD1|NA|TRBV2|TRBJ1-5
CASSEWWAGGGNQPQHF
TGTGCCAGCAGTGAATGGTGGGCAGGGGGCGGCAATCAGCCCCAGCATTTT
>NA|few|TRBV6-5|TRBJ2-1
CASSNSGSYNEQFF
TGTGCCAGCAGCAACAGCGGCTCCTACAATGAGCAGTTCTTC
>TRBD2|NA|TRBV6-1|TRBJ2-3
CASSELAGGPDTQYF
TGTGCCAGCAGTGAACTAGCGGGGGGGCCAGATACGCAGTATTTT
>TRBD2|NA|TRBV6-5|TRBJ2-7
CASSTPSGSSYEQYF
TGTGCCAGCAGTACCCCGAGCGGGAGCTCCTACGAGCAGTACTTC
>TRBD1|NA|TRBV6-5|TRBJ1-2
CASSYYRPTGNYGYTF
TGTGCCAGCAGTTACTATCGCCCGACAGGGAACTATGGCTACACCTTC
>TRBD1|NA|TRBV7-3|TRBJ1-1
CASSSGTGSGTEAFF
TGTGCCAGCAGCTCGGGGACAGGGTCGGGCACTGAAGCTTTCTTT
>NA|NA|TRBV6-1|TRBJ2-7
CATQGTPSSYEQYF
TGTGCCACCCAAGGGACACCGAGCTCCTACGAGCAGTACTTC
>TRBD1|NA|TRBV27|TRBJ1-6
CASSLGRGPPYNSPLHF
TGTGCCAGCAGTTTAGGCAGGGGGCCCCCTTATAATTCACCCCTCCACTTT
>TRBD2|few|TRBV11-2|TRBJ2-7
CASSYTAGGPSYEQYF
TGTGCCAGCAGCTATACCGCGGGAGGGCCATCCTACGAGCAGTACTTC
>TRBD1|once|TRBV11-2|TRBJ1-1
CASSSGQGAPVNSRVF
TGTGCCAGCAGCTCGGGCCAGGGGGCGCCGGTCAATAGTAGGGTCTTT
>NA|once|TRBV7-3|TRBJ2-7
CASSTDPGVGEQYF
TGTGCCAGCAGCACGGACCCCGGGGTGGGAGAGCAGTACTTC
>NA|NA|TRBV6-5|TRBJ2-5
CASSYPGKETQYF
TGTGCCAGCAGTTACCCGGGAAAAGAGACCCAGTACTTC
>NA|NA|TRBV5-5|TRBJ1-2
CASSLGGAFGYTF
TGTGCCAGCAGCTTGGGGGGCGCGTTTGGCTACACCTTC
>NA|NA|TRBV7-6|TRBJ2-2
CASSHPGTGELFF
TGTGCCAGCAGCCACCCCGGCACCGGGGAGCTGTTTTTT
>TRBD1|once|TRBV4-2|TRBJ1-2
CASSQGQGPNYGYTF
TGTGCCAGCAGCCAAGGACAGGGGCCTAACTATGGCTACACCTTC
>TRBD1|NA|TRBV5-1|TRBJ2-1
CASSGTPGTGRNEQLF
TGCGCCAGCAGCGGGACCCCCGGGACAGGGAGGAATGAGCAGCTCTTC
>TRBD2|NA|TRBV28|TRBJ2-1
CASSFSSGRRSEQFF
TGTGCCAGCAGTTTTTCTAGCGGGAGACGTAGTGAGCAGTTCTTC